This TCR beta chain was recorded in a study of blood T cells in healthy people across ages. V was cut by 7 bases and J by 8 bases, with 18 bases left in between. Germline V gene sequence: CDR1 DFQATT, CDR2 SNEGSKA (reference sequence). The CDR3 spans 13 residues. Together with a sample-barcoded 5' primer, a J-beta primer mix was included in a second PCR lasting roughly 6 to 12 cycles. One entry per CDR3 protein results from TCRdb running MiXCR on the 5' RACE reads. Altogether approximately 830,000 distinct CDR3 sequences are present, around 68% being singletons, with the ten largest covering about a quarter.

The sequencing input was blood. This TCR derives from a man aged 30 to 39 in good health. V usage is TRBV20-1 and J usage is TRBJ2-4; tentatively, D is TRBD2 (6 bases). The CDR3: CSGVGGGRYIQYF. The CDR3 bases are TGCAGTGGGGTTGGTGGAGGGAGGTACATTCAGTACTTC.